Presented here are 10 T cell receptor beta chains from one specimen sequenced in a study of CD8+ T cells in alopecia areata. Described treatment: oral pan-JAK inhibitor, 5-10 mg twice daily. Isolated RNA was reverse transcribed into cDNA used as the sequencing template. The repertoire was sequenced with immunoSEQ multiplex PCR; TCRdb's copy has only in-frame clones and lacks some. The sample gives approximately 210,000 clones, around 43% of which show up once; around 2.8% is in the top ten. The sample was CD4+ T cells sorted from blood, taken at roughly week 36, from a patient treated with tofacitinib. The receptors come from a human donor with alopecia areata.

This clone was counted between two and nine times. The chain carries TRBV7-2 and TRBJ1-3, with D possibly being TRBD1 (6 bases). Between the trimmed V and J ends, which lost 6 bases and 2 bases, there was a span of 11 bases. The CDR3 runs to 14 residues. Germline CDR1 SGHTA, CDR2 FQGNSA. The CDR3 reads CASRTTGTGNTIYF. The CDR3 DNA sequence: TGTGCCAGCAGGACCACAGGGACTGGAAACACCATATATTTT. Full variable domain (remainder filled in from reference TRBV7-2 and TRBJ1-3): GAGVSQSPSNKVTEKGKDVELRCDPISGHTALYWYRQSLGQGLEFLIYFQGNSAPDKSGLPSDRFSAERTGGSVSTLTIQRTQQEDSAVYLCASRTTGTGNTIYFGEGSWLTVV.

This clone turned up a few times. The chain carries TRBV6-4 and TRBJ2-3; the D gene could be TRBD1 or TRBD2 (5 bases each). V lost 6 bases, J lost 6 bases, and 13 bases lay in between. This CDR3 contains 13 residues. Looked up from germline, CDR1 is MRHNA and CDR2 is SNTAGT. CDR3 sequence (DNA): TGTGCCAGCAGCGGGGACGCTAGCGATACGCAGTATTTT. Its translation: CASSGDASDTQYF.

V and J are TRBV7-2 and TRBJ2-7; D is uncertain. This CDR3 is built from 11 residues. Trimming removed 0 bases from V and 6 bases from J, with 3 bases in between. Germline CDR1 is SGHTA and CDR2 is FQGNSA. The CDR3 DNA follows: TGTGCCAGCAGCTTAGCGCGCGAGCAGTACTTC. It specifies CASSLAREQYF.

This rearrangement joins TRBV29-1 to TRBJ2-2; D might be TRBD2 (7 bases). Germline V gene data show CDR1 as SQVTM and CDR2 as ANQGSEA. The CDR3 extends over 12 amino acids. V shed 6 bases and J shed 7 bases, with 12 bases lying between them. The CDR3 region has the DNA TGCAGCGTCCAGAGGGGGGGCGGGGAGCTGTTTTTT. The encoded protein is CSVQRGGGELFF.

The chain couples TRBV10-3 to TRBJ1-1, with D maybe TRBD1 (5 bases). There are 13 residues in the CDR3. Germline CDR1 is ENHRY and CDR2 is SYGVKD. V dropped 8 bases and J dropped 2 bases, with 12 bases sitting between them. CDR3 bases: TGTGCCATCGCGGGTACAGGCAACACTGAAGCTTTCTTT. Encoded protein: CAIAGTGNTEAFF.

The chain has TRBV11-2 and TRBJ2-3; 10 nucleotides agree with TRBD2. The CDR3 runs 18 residues. From germline, CDR1 is SGHAT and CDR2 FQNNGV. The ends lost 1 base at V and 1 base at J; junction bases unmatched: 8. The DNA of the CDR3 is TGTGCCAGCAGCTTAGGGGTCGGCGGGACTAGCGGCACAGATACGCAGTATTTT. Protein: CASSLGVGGTSGTDTQYF.

This chain links TRBV10-3 with TRBJ2-3, with D perhaps being TRBD1 or TRBD2 (6 bases each). V lost 7 bases to trimming and J lost 2 bases, with 19 bases between them. CDR3 length: 16 residues. CDR1 is ENHRY and CDR2 is SYGVKD in the germline V gene. The CDR3 coding sequence is TGTGCCATCACTGCGGACCGAAGGGGGGTCACAGATACGCAGTATTTT. This gives the protein CAITADRRGVTDTQYF.

With regard to this clone: The identical CDR3 is also encoded by other nucleotide sequences in the sample. This chain connects TRBV29-1 to TRBJ2-7, with 9 nucleotides matching TRBD1. CDR1 SQVTM and CDR2 ANQGSEA come from the germline V gene. The CDR3 runs to 11 residues. Germline trimming cut 6 bases from V and 4 bases from J; bases unmatched to any gene: 1. CDR3 sequence: CSVDRGYEQYF. DNA of the CDR3: TGCAGCGTCGACAGGGGGTACGAGCAGTACTTC.

The rearrangement links TRBV30 to TRBJ2-5; D possibly corresponds to TRBD1 (5 bases). CDR3 length equals 14 residues. Trimming removed 0 bases from V and 4 bases from J, with 12 bases in between. Germline CDR1 and CDR2: GTSNPN and SVGIG (reference sequence). In nucleotides, the CDR3 is TGTGCCTGGAGTGTATCCAGGGTTCCAGAGACCCAGTACTTC. This gives the protein CAWSVSRVPETQYF.

The chain has TRBV27 and TRBJ2-7; D is unclear. Germline assignment: CDR1 MNHEY and CDR2 SMNVEV (reference sequence). The CDR3 extends over 12 amino acids. V dropped 6 bases and J dropped 6 bases, with 12 bases sitting between them. The CDR3 is CASRNPVSEQYF. The CDR3 region has the DNA TGTGCCAGCAGAAATCCCGTGTCCGAGCAGTACTTC.